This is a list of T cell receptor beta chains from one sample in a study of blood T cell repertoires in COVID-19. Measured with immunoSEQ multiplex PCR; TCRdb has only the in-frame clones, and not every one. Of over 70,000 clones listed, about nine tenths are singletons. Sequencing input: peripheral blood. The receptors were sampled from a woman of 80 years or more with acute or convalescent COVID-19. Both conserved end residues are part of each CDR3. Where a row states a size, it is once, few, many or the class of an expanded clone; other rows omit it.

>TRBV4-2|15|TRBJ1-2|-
CASSQGGGGMMGYTF
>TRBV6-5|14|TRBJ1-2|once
CASSLTDSSYGYTF
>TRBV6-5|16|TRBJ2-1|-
CASSYSRGRPNNEQFF
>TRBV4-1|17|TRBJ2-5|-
CASSQGDSGGGRETQYF
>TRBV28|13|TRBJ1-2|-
CASSRDVNYGYTF
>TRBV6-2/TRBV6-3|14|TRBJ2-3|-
CASSFSGGVDTQYF
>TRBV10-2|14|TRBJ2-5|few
CASSARQGAETQYF
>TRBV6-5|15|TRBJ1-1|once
CASSYSGGGFTEAFF
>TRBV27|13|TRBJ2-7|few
CASAARPAYEQYF
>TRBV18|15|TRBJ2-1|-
CASSKGQGVVNEQFF
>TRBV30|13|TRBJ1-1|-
CAWSVAGNTEAFF
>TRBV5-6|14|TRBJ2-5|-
CASSYFSIEETQYF
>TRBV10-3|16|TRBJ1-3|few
CAIKKGQASSGNTIYF
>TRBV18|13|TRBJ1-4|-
CASSPDRGEKLFF
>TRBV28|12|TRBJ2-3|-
CASSLAVGTQYF
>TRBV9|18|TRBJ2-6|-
CASSVGGGTSSGANVLTF
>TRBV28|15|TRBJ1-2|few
CASSSTRAPGYGYTF
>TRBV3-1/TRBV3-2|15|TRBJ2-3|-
CASSQIADSTDTQYF
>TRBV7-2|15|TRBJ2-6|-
CASRLGGTGANVLTF
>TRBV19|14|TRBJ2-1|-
CASSRTGGLGEQFF
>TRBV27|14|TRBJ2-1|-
CASTLGLGSDEQFF
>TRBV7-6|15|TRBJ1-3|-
CASSYGQGVGNTIYF
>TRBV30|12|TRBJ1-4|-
CASDRGGEKLFF
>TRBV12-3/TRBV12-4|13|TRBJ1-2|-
CASSLNPGDGYTF
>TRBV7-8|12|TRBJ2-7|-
CASSTGLYEQYF
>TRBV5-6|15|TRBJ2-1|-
CASSLTPRGVSEQFF
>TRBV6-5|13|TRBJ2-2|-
CASSPDSTGELFF
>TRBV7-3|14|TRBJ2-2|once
CASSSSTGAGELFF
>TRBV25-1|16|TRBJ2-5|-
CASSEGEGRRQETQYF
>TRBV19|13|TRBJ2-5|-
CATYSGGGETQYF
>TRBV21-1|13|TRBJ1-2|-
CASSSGGYYGYTF
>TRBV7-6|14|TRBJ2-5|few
CASSSDGGLETQYF
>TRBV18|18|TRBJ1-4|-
CASSPSMVGTGGGEKLFF
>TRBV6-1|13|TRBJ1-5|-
CASSEGAPQPQHF
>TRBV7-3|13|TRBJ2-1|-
CASSLRLAREQFF
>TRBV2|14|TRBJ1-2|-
CASSDTGVNYGYTF
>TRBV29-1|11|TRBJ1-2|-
CSVRTGDGYTF
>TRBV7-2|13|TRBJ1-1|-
CASSAYRGTEAFF
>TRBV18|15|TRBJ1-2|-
CASTPLTGGTYGYTF
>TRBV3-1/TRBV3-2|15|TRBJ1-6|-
CASRQEAQGGSPLHF
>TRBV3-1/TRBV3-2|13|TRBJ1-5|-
CASSQAWGGPQHF
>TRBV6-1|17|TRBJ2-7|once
CASSEGMGGLRTYEQYF
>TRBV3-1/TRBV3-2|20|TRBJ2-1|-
CASSQERGTSGRAGHNEQFF
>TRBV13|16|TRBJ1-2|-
CASSPRALAWSYGYTF
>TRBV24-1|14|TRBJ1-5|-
CATVEGFPNQPQHF
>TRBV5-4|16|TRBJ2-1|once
CASSFLGTSAYNEQFF
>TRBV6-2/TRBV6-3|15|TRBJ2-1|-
CASSATGQGLNEQFF
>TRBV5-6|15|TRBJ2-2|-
CASSPESGGSGELFF
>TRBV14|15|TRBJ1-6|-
CASSQAWGGNSPLHF
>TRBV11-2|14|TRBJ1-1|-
CASSLVRGATEAFF
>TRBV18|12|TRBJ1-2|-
CASSPAGYGYTF
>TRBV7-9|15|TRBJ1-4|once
CASSLGTAENEKLFF
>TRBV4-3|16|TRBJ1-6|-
CASSPQPSSYNSPLHF
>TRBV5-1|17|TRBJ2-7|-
CASSSIPGLASRYEQYF
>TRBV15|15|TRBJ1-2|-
CATSRDDSDVYGYTF